The clone carrying this T cell receptor beta chain has only a few counts. Its antigen is still unknown. Data came from immunoSEQ multiplex PCR; TCRdb stores just in-frame clones and leaves some out. This table has tens of thousands of clones, approximately 87% appearing once. This CDR3 has 16 residues. Germline CDR1 SGHAT, CDR2 FQDESV (reference sequence). The J segment lost 7 bases and the V segment lost 3 bases, leaving 11 bases of the junction unmatched. The sample comes from a study of graft-versus-host responses after intestinal transplantation. Study details: Multivisceral, liver-intestinal, or isolated intestinal grafts went to recipients. Every one of the recipients received anti-thymocyte globulin induction and afterwards took tacrolimus and steroids for about 3 years. Points from the study as a whole: Some patients had graft-donor T cell macrochimerism, and their allografts showed high graft-versus-host to host-versus-graft clonal ratios. GvH clonotypes were identified within recipient marrow, with a subset emerging first in ileum or blood.

Here the sequenced sample was unstimulated CD4+ T cells sorted from spleen or lymph node cells, taken before transplant. The chain joins TRBV11-1 to TRBJ1-2; 10 nucleotides align to TRBD1. The TCR originated in a human donor who was the organ donor for an intestinal transplant. CDR3: CASSFAGTGARSGYTF. The CDR3 DNA sequence: TGTGCCAGCAGCTTCGCCGGGACAGGGGCAAGGAGTGGCTACACCTTC.